Below, 9 T cell receptor beta chains from the same sample are listed, as sequenced in a study of patients and donors after allogeneic stem cell transplantation. One entry per CDR3 protein results from TCRdb running MiXCR on the RT-PCR reads. The repertoire holds a few hundred thousand distinct CDR3 sequences, around 14% seen once, with roughly 12% in the top ten. Sequenced sample: blood, either unsorted or a sorted T cell fraction (not recorded which). These receptor sequences come from a human donor who was either an allogeneic HSCT recipient or a stem cell or donor lymphocyte infusion donor (not recorded which). It is not recorded whose cells these are; they may come from a transplant donor.

A few counts support this clonotype. The V call is TRBV7-3, the J call TRBJ2-3, with unresolved D. Germline CDR1 is SGHTA and CDR2 is FQGTGA. V was trimmed by 3 bases and J by 0 bases, leaving 10 bases between them. CDR3 length: 15 residues. Here the CDR3 DNA reads TGTGCCAGCAGCTTCCGGGCCCAGAGCACAGATACGCAGTATTTT. Translating gives CASSFRAQSTDTQYF.

This clonotype was counted only a few times. Here the CDR3 reads CAWRKGGAVNEQFF. The CDR3 DNA reads as TGTGCCTGGAGAAAGGGGGGGGCGGTCAATGAGCAGTTCTTC. The chain couples TRBV30 to TRBJ2-1; D perhaps matches TRBD2 (7 bases). CDR1 and CDR2 (germline): GTSNPN, SVGIG (reference sequence). The V end lost 3 bases, the J end lost 6 bases, and 15 bases lay between the germline ends. The CDR3 loop spans 14 amino acids.

V and J are TRBV4-3 and TRBJ1-2; unclear D gene. Germline V CDR1 and CDR2: LGHNA, YSLEER. Trimming shortened V by 1 base and J by 7 bases, and 10 bases separated the two germline ends. CDR3 size: 13 residues. CDR3 protein: CASSQVRSGGYTF. The CDR3 nucleotides read TGCGCCAGCAGCCAAGTCCGTTCTGGTGGCTACACCTTC.

V and J are TRBV5-5 and TRBJ2-7; 8 nucleotides line up with TRBD2. This CDR3 spans 15 amino acids. CDR1 is SGHKS and CDR2 is YYEKEE in the germline V gene (reference sequence). V was pared by 4 bases and J by 6 bases, with 12 bases of the junction left unmatched. The CDR3 region is CASSLLAGPTGEQYF. CDR3 sequence (DNA): TGTGCCAGCAGCCTCTTAGCGGGGCCCACGGGCGAGCAGTACTTC.

The chain couples TRBV10-3 to TRBJ1-6, with unresolved D. The germline V and J ends were trimmed by 0 bases and 5 bases, with 5 bases remaining between them. The CDR3 runs to 14 residues. Germline loops: CDR1 ENHRY, CDR2 SYGVKD. The DNA for the CDR3 is TGTGCCATCAGTGAGTCTTTGGATAATTCACCCCTCCACTTT. This gives the protein CAISESLDNSPLHF.

This clonotype appeared a few times. V is TRBV6-1 and J is TRBJ2-2; 7 nucleotides agree with TRBD1. With 6 bases clipped from V and 0 bases from J, the junction kept 10 bases outside the gene matches. CDR3 length equals 17 residues. The germline gives CDR1 MNHNS, CDR2 SASEGT. The CDR3 DNA reads as TGTGCCAGCAGCCCCACCAGGGGGTCCGCGAACACCGGGGAGCTGTTTTTT. It codes for CASSPTRGSANTGELFF.

The chain links TRBV4-3 to TRBJ2-7; TRBD1 or TRBD2 may be the D gene (6 bases each). Trimming took 1 base from V and 5 from J, leaving 18 bases between them. The CDR3 sequence is 16 residues long. Germline-derived CDR1 and CDR2 are LGHNA and YSLEER. The CDR3 region has the DNA TGCGCCAGCAGCCAAGGGGGACTTACAGGGTCCCACGAGCAGTACTTC. This codes for CASSQGGLTGSHEQYF.

This chain uses TRBV9 with TRBJ2-7; TRBD1 agrees at 9 bases. There are 15 residues in the CDR3. CDR1 and CDR2 from the germline V gene are SGDLS and YYNGEE. V shed 3 bases and J 0 bases; nucleotides not matched to a gene: 4. The CDR3 region is CASSGGTGPSYEQYF. The CDR3 DNA follows: TGTGCCAGCAGCGGCGGGACAGGGCCCTCCTACGAGCAGTACTTC.

The V and J genes are TRBV2 and TRBJ2-5; TRBD2 is a possible D gene (6 bases). The CDR3 length is 13 residues. In germline, CDR1 is SNHLY, CDR2 FYNNEI. The V end was cut by 3 bases, the J end by 5 bases, with 10 bases between. This CDR3 reads CASSEGGVETQYF. The CDR3 bases are TGTGCCAGCAGTGAGGGGGGAGTGGAGACCCAGTACTTC.